This TCR beta chain was obtained from a study of cytomegalovirus exposure and HLA in healthy donors (dated by TCRdb to about 2017). Study-level background: An earlier analysis of several hundred of the donors reported about 300 Gb of sequence data and 117 million unique TCR beta sequences obtained from 150 million to 200 million T cells. Genome-wide SNP genotypes for about three fifths of the 666 donors were used in a later genetic analysis, which treated that subset as a discovery cohort. To decide whether each TCR beta V gene segment behaved as functional or pseudogenic, an earlier analysis of approximately 590 of the donors relied on high-throughput TCR beta sequencing. The study used immunosequencing to profile the T cell repertoires of several hundred subjects and linked those repertoires to cytomegalovirus serostatus. The study aimed to test whether cataloging public T cell receptors could reveal signatures of past pathogen exposure. All discovery cohort repertoires had been generated using a single sequencing platform. Typing coverage differed by locus: A, B, C, DRB1 and DQB1 were typed in about 620-640 donors, DQA1 in 522, DPA1 in 600 to 610, and DPB1 in just under 490. Class I and class II HLA loci were covered by the typing at four-digit resolution. Donor age, sex, ethnicity and CMV serostatus were collected together with the repertoire data. Rather than drawing on any new phenotypic data, the later analysis identified candidate immune exposures from TCR beta sequences and the way those sequences occurred across donors. A later analysis re-examined previously published TCR beta repertoires from about 670 donors and added high-resolution HLA genotyping to investigate patterns of TCR occurrence. Of the 300 to 500 genotyped donors, 65% to 90% were placed in the genetic ancestry cluster associated with self-reported Caucasian donors. Along with the approximately 600-subject first cohort, a separate validation cohort of over a hundred different subjects was used. Approximately 310 gigabases of sequencing data and some 85 million unique TCR sequences were included in an early release covering around 650 HLA-typed donors. A handful of DR-DQ haplotypes were handled as single units for association and clustering because linkage in the cohort was strong. To predict cytomegalovirus infection status, the study combined high-throughput TCR immunosequencing, statistical association of individual TCRs with disease status, and machine learning. Among some 400 genotyped donors of the cohort, an average of approximately 200,000 unique TCR beta nucleotide sequences was sequenced per donor, of which about 18% were non-productive. Beyond this particular receptor, the publication reports: According to a later analysis, most CMV-associated TCR beta chains appeared to be HLA-restricted, and the HLA associations seemed to be driven largely by CMV exposure. In a later analysis, some 17,000 TCR beta sequences were associated with specific HLA alleles at a false discovery rate of 0.05. A later genetic analysis reported fewer N-insertions in productive TCRs among donors in an Asian-associated ancestry cluster than the approximately 700-donor mean. Most TCR sequences were seen in very few donors, while some public TCRs were found in many individuals. Strong co-occurrence of HLA alleles, especially DR and DQ, made assigning TCR associations to individual alleles difficult. Only TCR beta chains were sequenced in this cohort, and the absence of alpha or paired-chain data limited detectable features. Because HLA typing was unavailable for some donors at each locus, only the typed subset was used in association tests. Compared with equally common non-associated chains, HLA-associated TCR beta chains in a later analysis were more clonally expanded and had lower generation probabilities. V-gene and J-gene trimming of TCR beta chains was associated with a missense DCLRE1C variant in a later genetic analysis, and the association was replicated in an independent cohort. A further reported finding was that TCR beta sequences accurately predicted the HLA-A and HLA-B alleles for most subjects in the first cohort. In a later analysis, the rate of TCR association differed among HLA loci, with DRB1 alleles having the most associated TCRs and HLA-C alleles having the fewest. Roughly uniform sequencing depth across donors was assumed in presence/absence analyses, although this assumption may not hold. Because the 87-base-pair reads could not distinguish some IMGT-functional V segments, including TRBV6-2 and TRBV6-3, those segments were excluded. A cluster of highly shared sequence variants was judged likely to represent a technical artifact of the sequencing pipeline. Linkage disequilibrium might explain the correlated functional status among segregating V segments, but an unknown experimental factor could not be excluded. CMV serostatus was the only immune exposure information available for the cohort. Because counts were too low, approximately 18 rarely observed V segments, including chromosome 9 orphons, were excluded from the earlier analysis of 587 of the donors. In an earlier analysis of fewer than 750 of the donors, most TCR beta V segments were observed in productive rearrangements about 87% or about 30% of the time, broadly matching IMGT annotations. According to the authors, the approach could potentially be generalized to other disease states and immunological phenotypes. According to a later analysis, parvovirus B19, influenza, CMV and Epstein-Barr virus appeared linked to several top co-occurrence clusters. The classifier was reported to diagnose cytomegalovirus status with high specificity and sensitivity in both the original cohort and the validation cohort. In the study, 150 to 200 TCR beta chains were listed as associated with cytomegalovirus. Three of the identified cytomegalovirus-associated TCR beta chains were confirmed in vitro to be specific for cytomegalovirus antigens.

The cohort consisted of some 730 healthy bone marrow donors. Cohort members were all nominally healthy when sampled, although unrecorded immune exposures were likely present. The donor tested CMV seronegative, placing the donor among the 350 or so seronegative members of the cohort. A peripheral blood sample was provided by each donor, and peripheral blood mononuclear cells were used for TCR beta sequencing. Genomic DNA extraction from the blood cell samples was performed with the Qiagen DNeasy Blood Extraction Kit. The method was the immunoSEQ multiplex PCR assay. A mixture of 60 forward primers for TCR Vbeta segments and 13 reverse primers for TCR Jbeta segments was used in the multiplex PCR. A multiplex PCR assay on genomic DNA amplified the CDR3 region of rearranged TCR beta genes. On the Illumina HiSeq System, the amplified TCR beta libraries were sequenced as 87-base-pair reads. The study's processing was this. A later analysis tallied some 79 million unique TCR beta chains across the roughly 610 repertoires, and some 12 million of those chains were shared by two or more donors. To remove PCR and sequencing errors, raw reads were error-corrected and collapsed into unique sequences using a nearest-neighbor algorithm that merged closely related sequences. Alignment of CDR3 sequences to IMGT reference sequences was used to assign V, D and J gene segments. Each retained sequence needed at least a six-nucleotide match to both a V gene segment and a J gene segment. Rearrangements were called productive when the CDR3 lacked stop codons and stayed in frame with V and J; all others were non-productive. Following IMGT convention, CDR3 was defined as the stretch from the second conserved V-encoded cysteine up to the conserved J-encoded phenylalanine. The earlier analysis of 500 to 600 of the donors excluded sequences that lacked an unambiguous match to a single V gene segment. An earlier analysis of 450 to 650 of the donors called V segments functional above 56.7% productive rearrangements and segregating when the between-donor standard deviation exceeded 5%. A statistical classification framework was built for diagnosing cytomegalovirus status from the catalog of TCR beta chain sequences. A later analysis assigned V and J genes by comparing TCR nucleotide sequences with IMGT/GENE-DB human TR gene sequences. The TCRdist pipeline was used in a later analysis to assign CDR3 sequences and most-parsimonious VDJ recombination scenarios. In a later analysis, each TCR beta chain was defined by its CDR3 amino acid sequence together with its V-gene family, and reads without a unique V-gene family were excluded. To address suspected cross-contamination and a sequencing artifact, a later analysis removed a few hundred highly shared, low-generation-probability nucleotide sequences. A later analysis calculated a clonal expansion index for each public chain from normalized within-repertoire ranks of inferred template counts. In a later analysis, generation probabilities were computed with a VDJ recombination model fitted to out-of-frame rearrangements, and the resulting probabilities were checked against IGoR. In a later analysis, hypergeometric tests were used to score TCR-TCR, TCR-HLA and TCR-CMV co-occurrence, with a repertoire-size bias correction applied to TCR pairs. In a later analysis, false discovery rates were estimated by permuting HLA or CMV assignments 20 times. A later analysis grouped co-occurring TCRs with DBSCAN, adding TCRdist sequence similarity when clustering within HLA-allele-positive subsets. Repertoires with fewer than 30,000 or more than 120,000 public chains, plus five repertoires with anomalous nucleotide sharing, were excluded from co-occurrence clustering. TCRdb obtained this table from immuneACCESS and retained in-frame rearrangements with V and J assigned. These tables miss some clones; where compared with another copy, unresolved V genes account for less than half of the shortfall, and the remainder is unexplained. V and J calls and clone size come straight from that table; D and trimming were deduced from the DNA. The sample profile shows around 98,000 clones; around 73% of them were found once. Over 1% of the sample comes from the top ten.

Reading from cysteine to phenylalanine, the CDR3 counts 15 amino acids. The kept DNA is CDR3 alone, 45 bases in frame from the first base. Trimming takes 3 bases from V and 10 bases from J, and the germline ends sit 16 bases apart. As encoded in the germline V gene (reference sequence), CDR1 is LNHNV while CDR2 is YYDKDF. This clone was observed once. Its cognate antigen has yet to be identified. Base quality data are lacking; no much larger clone is found one base away. The sequence was obtained from a female donor in good health and CMV-seronegative. The sample taken for sequencing was PBMCs. Recombination linked TRBV15 to TRBJ1-6, with TRBD1 tentatively as D gene (6 bases match). The encoded CDR3 is CATSSTGLRTSPLHF. The bases are TGTGCCACCAGCAGTACAGGGCTGAGAACGTCACCCCTCCACTTT.